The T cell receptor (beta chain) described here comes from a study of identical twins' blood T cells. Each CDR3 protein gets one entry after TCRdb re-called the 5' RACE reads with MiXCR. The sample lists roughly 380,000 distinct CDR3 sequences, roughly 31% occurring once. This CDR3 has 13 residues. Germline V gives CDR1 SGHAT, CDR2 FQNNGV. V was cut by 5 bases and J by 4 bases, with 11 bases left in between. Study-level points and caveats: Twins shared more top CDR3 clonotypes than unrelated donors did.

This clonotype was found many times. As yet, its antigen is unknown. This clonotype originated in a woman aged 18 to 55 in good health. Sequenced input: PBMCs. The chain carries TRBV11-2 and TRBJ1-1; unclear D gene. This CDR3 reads CASSDLAGTEAFF. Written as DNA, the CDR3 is TGTGCCAGCAGCGATCTAGCCGGCACTGAAGCTTTCTTT.